Here is one T cell receptor beta chain with its context. This clonotype was seen at least ten times. The antigen it recognizes is unknown. Per-base qualities were not stored, and no clone one base away is much larger. Explained via the paper, the time point label denotes: newly diagnosed GD, antithyroid drugs for less than 3 months. For both TCR sequencing and RNA sequencing, RNA was extracted from PBMCs in TRIzol. Graves' disease was diagnosed according to American Thyroid Association guidelines. Recruitment of patients was carried out at an endocrinology department in Xi'an, China. Each patient gave approximately 8.8 milliliters of peripheral blood, collected in an EDTA anticoagulant tube. Ficoll Paque Plus density gradient separation was used to isolate PBMCs, and no further T cell sorting was done. An Agilent 2100 Bioanalyzer and agarose gel were used to check RNA quality, while a NanoDrop 2000 measured RNA concentration.

These data belong to a study of regulatory T cells in long-lasting Graves disease (dated by TCRdb to 2020 to 2023). About the investigation overall: Antithyroid drugs had been taken for less than 3 months by newly diagnosed Graves' disease patients. This study used TCR sequencing and RNA sequencing of peripheral blood to compare persistent Graves' disease patients against newly diagnosed Graves' disease patients. The study took place in China and was registered as a clinical trial. TCR sequencing covered some 13 persistent and approximately 20 newly diagnosed Graves' disease patients, some 33 samples in total.

There are 15 amino acids in the CDR3, from cysteine to phenylalanine inclusive. Solely the CDR3 DNA is kept, with 45 bases framed from the first base. Trimming at the junction amounts to 8 bases on V and 7 bases on J, and the germline ends lie 23 bases apart. Library generation was performed with multiplex PCR. For sequencing, an Illumina HiSeq 4000 was employed. CDR3 regions were amplified by Arm-PCR with iRepertoire HTBI primers to construct TCR beta libraries. PCR products were gel purified before sequencing. The original pipeline was this. Gene usage analysis of CDR3 amino acid clonotypes relied on the approximately 68 TRBV and about 13 TRBJ segments identified across samples. COPE and FqMerger were used to merge filtered high-quality paired reads into contigs. BLAST was used to align contigs to IMGT TRBV, TRBD and TRBJ reference genes, and CDR3 was defined according to IMGT. Any clonotype with a frequency above 0.1% was classified as a highly expanded clone. Shannon entropy served as the measure of repertoire diversity, while the Gini coefficient captured V-J evenness. Public clonotypes were defined as clonotypes shared by more than one individual. TCRdb reran the public reads through fastp at Q25 and MiXCR, keeping productive beta chains. Records with the same CDR3 protein are collapsed into one entry carrying the most frequent genes and DNA. The V and J calls were not made by the authors but by TCRdb's processing. The sample records 400,000 to 500,000 distinct CDR3 sequences, over 12% of which are singletons. Around 7.6% of the sample is held by the ten biggest clonotypes.

Points the paper makes about the study in general: The authors acknowledged the small sample size as a limitation that may reduce accuracy. Because the primary lesion, thyroid tissue, could not be accessed, the study looked at peripheral blood alone. Compared with newly diagnosed patients, persistent Graves' disease patients had lower TCR Shannon entropy and fewer highly expanded clones, which suggests clonal expansion. More public clonotypes were shared among persistent patients (2,741) than among newly diagnosed patients (approximately 930). Only the TCR beta chain was sequenced and analyzed. Persistent disease showed preferential use of TRBV28, TRBJ1-2 and TRBJ2-5, whereas newly diagnosed disease favored TRBV20-1 and TRBJ2-1.

This sample was also put to use in a study of T cells in Graves' hyperthyroidism and ophthalmopathy. From the second report: Graves' hyperthyroidism was defined as stable when no progression to ophthalmopathy occurred over 18 months of follow-up. Hyperthyroidism patients were aged 18 to 65 years and newly diagnosed, with disease duration of less than 2 months. Patients with uncontrolled infections, other autoimmune diseases, pregnancy or lactation were excluded. Diagnoses were established on the basis of clinical symptoms, serum thyroxine and TRAb, thyroid ultrasound, and orbital computed tomography. For the first round of RT-PCR on the TCR CDR3, the HTBI primer set was used together with the Qiagen OneStep RT-PCR kit. Blood samples also contained most of the expanded thyroid clonotypes (frequency above 0.001), which suggests that blood repertoires may reflect thyroid immune responses. Ophthalmopathy was separated from stable hyperthyroidism by a 13 V-J signature model, with just over 85% sensitivity and just over 81% specificity obtained in cross-validation and 80%/75% obtained in testing. During validation, the model predicted progression to ophthalmopathy a median of around six months ahead of onset, with around 65% sensitivity and about 75% specificity. To identify distinguishing TCR V-J signatures, a discovery cohort of around 100 patients was used, comprising approximately 40 with Graves' ophthalmopathy and 57 with stable Graves' hyperthyroidism. Prospective prediction of ophthalmopathy was tested in an independent validation cohort consisting of some 19 hyperthyroidism patients and 15 to 17 patients who later progressed to ophthalmopathy. The 75 to 100 discovery patients were randomly split 7:3 into training and test sets. The study also compared thyroid tissue and blood T-cell repertoires from several Graves' hyperthyroidism patients. Once sampling was done, hyperthyroidism patients were given methimazole at a starting dose of 30 mg daily, whereas ophthalmopathy patients were given high-dose intravenous methylprednisolone. The libraries were constructed in a second round of multiplex PCR and then size-selected and purified. The libraries were sequenced on an Illumina HiSeq2000 using paired-end 100 bp reads. SOAPnuke was used to process the raw data, with reads discarded if the reads contained adapters or uncalled bases, had a mean Phred below 15, or lacked an exact constant-primer or identifier match. COPE v1.2.5 was used to merge the high-quality paired reads, and each unique nucleotide sequence was defined as a clonotype. MiTCR v1.1 was used to align clonotypes to the IMGT TRBV, TRBD and TRBJ reference segments. The analysis was restricted to V-J combinations with a frequency above 0.0001, which together covered 99% to 99.2% of the repertoires. A TCS score was defined as the ratio of F50 (clonal expansion) to E x V (chaos), with BLOSUM62-based TCRdist applied between CDR3 peptides within each V-J. Welch's t-statistics and random forest reduced roughly 500 V-J features to 13, which were used in a naive Bayes classifier (R e1071). No statistical method was used to fix the sample size in advance, and group allocation was not hidden from the investigators. According to the paper, TCR Vbeta CDR3 sequencing was carried out on some 140 peripheral blood samples, which came from 40 to 45 ophthalmopathy, around 74 hyperthyroidism and some 17 progressor patients.

The receptor comes from a woman aged 40-49 years with Graves disease. Donor details come from another sample of the same person, matched by shared clones. Specimen: peripheral blood mononuclear cells (PBMCs), collected at new diagnosis, from a patient treated with antithyroid drugs. Rearrangement joined TRBV12-3 or TRBV12-4 to TRBJ1-2; 5 matching bases give a weak D call of TRBD1. The DNA reads as follows: TGTGCCAGCTTGGGGGAAGGGCGGGCGAATGGTGGCTACACCTTC. This yields the protein CASLGEGRANGGYTF.